The clone carrying this T cell receptor beta chain has a handful of counts. The antigen is not known. The V and J ends lost 3 bases and 1 base respectively, with 7 bases between them. This CDR3 contains 15 residues. This record comes from a study of response to subunit inactivated influenza vaccine. General study findings and limits: Authors proposed each seasonal influenza vaccination draws in few new T cells.

TCRdb used MiXCR to reprocess the RT-PCR reads, holding one entry per CDR3 protein. The data show 550,000 to 650,000 distinct CDR3 sequences, about 11% seen once. This specimen was PBMCs from blood, taken on the day of vaccination. V gene TRBV12-3 or TRBV12-4 combines with J gene TRBJ2-6; D ambiguous. The receptor was isolated from a man aged 45-60 years who received an inactivated influenza vaccine. In DNA, the CDR3 is TGTGCCAGCAGTTTTGAGCTTTCTGGGGCCAACGTCCTGACTTTC. This sequence encodes CASSFELSGANVLTF.